This entry lists 22 T cell receptor beta chains sequenced from one sample in a study of cytomegalovirus exposure and HLA in healthy donors. It was with 60 Vbeta and 13 Jbeta primers that the PCR ran. The protocol was immunoSEQ multiplex PCR, while the TCRdb copy is restricted to in-frame clones and leaves out a portion. The data contain some 180,000 clones, roughly 87% of them singletons. The material sequenced was PBMCs. The receptor set was obtained from a middle-aged man in good health and CMV-seronegative.

The genes are TRBV6-6 and TRBJ2-3, with TRBD2 identical over 11 bases. The CDR3 is 15 residues long. With 6 bases clipped from V and 5 bases from J, the junction kept 7 bases outside the gene matches. Germline assignment: CDR1 MNHNY and CDR2 SVGAGI (reference sequence). The CDR3 DNA reads TGTGCCAGCAGCCAAGCTAGCGGGGGGTTAGATACGCAGTATTTT. Translated: CASSQASGGLDTQYF.

The table lists this clone with a few counts. The chain couples TRBV29-1 to TRBJ2-7; TRBD2 agrees at 7 bases. The V and J ends lost 6 bases and 2 bases, in that order; junction bases with no gene match: 13. The germline V gene has CDR1 SQVTM and CDR2 ANQGSEA. The length of the CDR3 is 15 residues. As DNA, the CDR3 is TGCAGCGTCACTCTGGGGAGGGGACCGGCCTACGAGCAGTACTTC. Translating it yields CSVTLGRGPAYEQYF.

The chain joins TRBV9 to TRBJ1-2; 10 bases are shared with TRBD1. The V segment lost 3 bases and the J segment 8 bases; nucleotides outside the gene matches: 10. The CDR3 extends over 15 amino acids. Germline values: CDR1 SGDLS, CDR2 YYNGEE. The CDR3 reads CASSARTGGIRGYTF. The DNA of the CDR3 is TGTGCCAGCAGCGCCCGGACAGGGGGAATTCGGGGCTACACCTTC. Combining the CDR3 with reference TRBV9 and TRBJ1-2 gives the whole variable domain DSGVTQTPKHLITATGQRVTLRCSPRSGDLSVYWYQQSLDQGLQFLIQYYNGEERAKGNILERFSAQQFPDLHSELNLSSLELGDSALYFCASSARTGGIRGYTFGSGTRLTVV.

The chain combines TRBV28 with TRBJ2-7; tentatively, D is TRBD2 (7 bases). The CDR3 loop spans 13 amino acids. The germline V gene encodes CDR1 MDHEN and CDR2 SYDVKM. V lost 2 bases to trimming and J lost 9 bases, with 14 bases between them. As DNA, the CDR3 is TGTGCCAGCAGTTTAGGTACAGGGAGGGGGCAGTACTTC. The encoded protein is CASSLGTGRGQYF.

The CDR3: CASSLFRQGYMADTQYF. The CDR3 DNA reads as TGTGCCAGCAGCTTGTTCCGACAGGGGTATATGGCAGATACGCAGTATTTT. The J gene is TRBJ2-3, the V gene TRBV5-6; 8 bases map to TRBD1. This CDR3 is built from 17 residues. Per the germline V gene, CDR1 is SGHDT and CDR2 is YYEEEE. The V gene end was trimmed by 1 base and the J gene end by 4 bases; junction bases not matched to a gene: 11.

The chain uses TRBV28 and TRBJ1-5, with 8 bases matching TRBD1. Trimming cost V 2 bases and J 2 bases; bases outside gene matches: 2. Germline CDR1 MDHEN, CDR2 SYDVKM. CDR3 length: 15 residues. The CDR3 nucleotides read TGTGCCAGCAGTTTACCGGGACAGGGCAATCAGCCCCAGCATTTT. It codes for CASSLPGQGNQPQHF.

The CDR3 is CASSRREFYEQYF. The CDR3 nucleotides are TGTGCCAGTAGTCGGCGGGAGTTCTACGAGCAGTACTTC. This chain uses TRBV19 with TRBJ2-7, with 7 bases matching TRBD2. J gave up 3 bases and V 5 bases, and 4 bases lay outside the gene matches. CDR3 size: 13 residues. CDR1 LNHDA and CDR2 SQIVND come from the germline V gene (reference sequence).

This chain joins TRBV7-2 and TRBJ2-7; 13 positions agree with TRBD2. The CDR3 loop spans 15 amino acids. Germline CDR1 and CDR2: SGHTA and FQGNSA. V shed 5 bases and J 4 bases; nucleotides not matched to a gene: 5. CDR3 DNA: TGTGCCAGCAGCGCCGGGACTAGCGGGATGTACGAGCAGTACTTC. Amino acid sequence: CASSAGTSGMYEQYF.

This clone was observed a handful of times. This rearrangement joins TRBV19 to TRBJ1-2, with D possibly TRBD1 on 5 matching bases. This CDR3 has 14 amino acids. Germline V gene sequence: CDR1 LNHDA, CDR2 SQIVND (reference sequence). Trimming took off 2 bases at V and 0 bases at J, with 7 bases between the two ends. CDR3: CASSILQANYGYTF. CDR3 nucleotides: TGTGCCAGTAGTATATTACAGGCTAACTATGGCTACACCTTC.

CDR3 in amino acids: CASSLGWTEIARYTGELFF. The CDR3 DNA sequence: TGTGCCAGCAGCTTAGGGTGGACAGAAATTGCTAGGTACACCGGGGAGCTGTTTTTT. This chain links TRBV7-2 with TRBJ2-2, with D possibly being TRBD1 (6 bases). This CDR3 is built from 19 residues. CDR1 is SGHTA and CDR2 is FQGNSA in the germline V gene. With 1 base removed from V and 3 bases from J, the gap between germline ends came to 21 bases.

V gene TRBV29-1 combines with J gene TRBJ1-2; tentatively, D is TRBD1 (6 bases). Germline CDR1 reads SQVTM; CDR2 reads ANQGSEA. With 4 bases removed from V and 5 bases from J, the gap between germline ends came to 11 bases. This CDR3 has 12 amino acids. The CDR3 region is CSVVGQKYGYTF. CDR3 DNA sequence: TGCAGCGTTGTCGGACAGAAGTATGGCTACACCTTC.

V usage is TRBV7-2 and J usage is TRBJ2-4; D is uncertain. CDR3 length equals 17 residues. Germline CDR1 SGHTA, CDR2 FQGNSA. Trimming took off 5 bases at V and 0 bases at J, with 17 bases between the two ends. CDR3 coding DNA: TGTGCCAGCAGCATATCGAATACCCTATTAGCCAAAAACATTCAGTACTTC. Translated, it gives CASSISNTLLAKNIQYF.

V usage is TRBV6-6 and J usage is TRBJ2-7; 7 bases are a match to TRBD1. The CDR3 is made up of 14 amino acids. The V gene end was trimmed by 5 bases and the J gene end by 3 bases; junction bases not matched to a gene: 7. Germline lookup yields CDR1 MNHNY and CDR2 SVGAGI (reference sequence). As DNA, the CDR3 is TGTGCCAGCAGTACCAGGGGGTTTAGCTACGAGCAGTACTTC. This codes for CASSTRGFSYEQYF.

This chain links TRBV6-4 with TRBJ2-1, with TRBD2 matching 8 bases. The junction had 14 bases not matched to a gene; V was cut back by 6 bases and J by 10 bases. The V gene's germline CDR1 is MRHNA and CDR2 SNTAGT. The CDR3 totals 15 residues. DNA for the CDR3: TGTGCCAGCAGCCCGCGGGGGGACCGGGGAACCGAGCAGTTCTTC. This translates into CASSPRGDRGTEQFF.

Details on this clone: Germline is not matched at one junction end, which may reflect a read error. The rearrangement uses TRBV18 and TRBJ2-1; a possible D gene is TRBD1 (5 bases). CDR3 length: 15 amino acids. Germline CDR1 reads KGHSH; CDR2 reads LQKENI. The CDR3 reads CASSPPASTDNEQFF. In DNA form, the CDR3 reads TGTGCCAGCTCGCCACCGGCTTCGACAGACAATGAGCAGTTCTTC.

The chain uses TRBV5-4 and TRBJ2-7; 7 bases line up with TRBD2. Germline CDR1 and CDR2: SGHNT and YYREEE (reference sequence). V gave up 3 bases and J gave up 7 bases; unmatched junction bases: 10. This CDR3 spans 14 amino acids. The CDR3 region is CASSSGGSAREQYF. Here the CDR3 DNA reads TGTGCCAGCAGCTCGGGAGGCTCCGCAAGGGAGCAGTACTTC.

Comments on this clone: Germline is not matched at one junction end, which may reflect a read error. This chain joins TRBV2 and TRBJ2-3; D may be TRBD1 (5 bases). There are 13 residues in the CDR3. The germline V gene encodes CDR1 SNHLY and CDR2 FYNNEI. CDR3 protein: CASGDSLTDTQYF. Here the CDR3 DNA reads TGTGCCAGCGGTGACAGTCTCACAGATACGCAGTATTTT.

The rearrangement links TRBV19 to TRBJ1-1; tentative D call: TRBD1 (6 bases). Germline assignment: CDR1 LNHDA and CDR2 SQIVND (reference sequence). There are 14 residues in the CDR3. The V end was cut by 5 bases, the J end by 5 bases, with 15 bases between. The CDR3 DNA reads as TGTGCCAGTAGTGTTTCAGGGAGGGGGACTGAAGCTTTCTTT. The encoded protein is CASSVSGRGTEAFF.

V usage is TRBV28 and J usage is TRBJ1-2; tentative D call: TRBD1 (5 bases). The CDR3 spans 13 residues. With 7 bases removed from V and 2 bases from J, the gap between germline ends came to 11 bases. CDR1 and CDR2 from the germline V gene are MDHEN and SYDVKM. CDR3 loop: CASTSGGNYGYTF. In nucleotides, the CDR3 is TGTGCCAGCACCTCGGGGGGGAACTATGGCTACACCTTC.

The V and J genes are TRBV18 and TRBJ2-1; 15 bases map to TRBD2. CDR1 is KGHSH, CDR2 LQKENI, per germline. The CDR3 sequence is 16 residues long. With 5 bases clipped from V and 6 bases from J, the junction kept 5 bases outside the gene matches. CDR3 region: CASSSGLAGGSNEQFF. The CDR3 nucleotides read TGTGCCAGCTCATCGGGACTAGCGGGAGGATCCAATGAGCAGTTCTTC.

The J gene is TRBJ1-4, the V gene TRBV10-3; 8 bases are shared with TRBD1. The CDR3 contains 16 residues. CDR1 ENHRY and CDR2 SYGVKD come from the germline V gene. Germline trimming cut 8 bases from V and 5 bases from J; bases unmatched to any gene: 13. The CDR3 DNA sequence: TGTGCCATCCGGACCGGACAGGGAACGTCGAATGAAAAACTGTTTTTT. The encoded protein is CAIRTGQGTSNEKLFF.

The CDR3 coding sequence is TGTGCCAGCAGCCAAGAGGGGACTTACTATGGCTACACCTTC. It translates to CASSQEGTYYGYTF. The chain has TRBV4-2 and TRBJ1-2; a possible D gene is TRBD1 (5 bases). The CDR3 totals 14 residues. The germline gives CDR1 LGHNA, CDR2 YNFKEQ. V was shortened by 0 bases and J by 3 bases, with 8 bases between the two germline ends.